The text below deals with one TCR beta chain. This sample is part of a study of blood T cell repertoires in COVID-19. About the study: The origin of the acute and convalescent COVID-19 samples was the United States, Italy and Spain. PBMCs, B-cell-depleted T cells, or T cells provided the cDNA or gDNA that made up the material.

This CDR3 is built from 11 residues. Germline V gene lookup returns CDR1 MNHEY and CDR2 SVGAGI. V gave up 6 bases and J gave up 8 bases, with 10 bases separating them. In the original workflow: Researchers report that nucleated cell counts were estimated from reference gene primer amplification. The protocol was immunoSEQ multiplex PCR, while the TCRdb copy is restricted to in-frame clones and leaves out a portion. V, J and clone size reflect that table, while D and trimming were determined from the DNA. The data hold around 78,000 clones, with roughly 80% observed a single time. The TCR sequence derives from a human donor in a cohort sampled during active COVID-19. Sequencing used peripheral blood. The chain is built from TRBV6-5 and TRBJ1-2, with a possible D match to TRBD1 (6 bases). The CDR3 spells CASRQGFGYTF. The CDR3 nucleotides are TGTGCCAGCAGACAGGGTTTCGGCTACACCTTC.